The 18 T cell receptor beta chains below all came from one sample that was sequenced in a study of T cell repertoires in cytomegalovirus infection (dated by TCRdb to about 2019). Sequencing relied on an Illumina HiSeq 1500. TCRdb itself trimmed the public reads at Q25 with fastp, ran MiXCR and retained productive beta chains. Every entry covers one CDR3 protein and lists the most common genes and DNA from its rows. Counted in this sample were hundreds of thousands of distinct CDR3 sequences; approximately 24% of them appeared once. The ten largest make up approximately 8% of the sample. The specimen was CD8+ T cells from PBMCs. The receptors shown here come from a human donor in good health (CMV status not recorded). Some clones in this sample may be carry-over from other donors' samples.

V and J are TRBV5-1 and TRBJ2-7, with D uncertain. In germline, CDR1 is SGHRS, CDR2 YFSETQ. The CDR3 is made up of 14 amino acids. V lost 6 bases and J 1 base, leaving 14 bases between the germline ends. CDR3 nucleotides: TGCGCCAGCAAATCACGGTTAGGGTCCTACGAGCAGTACTTC. Its translation is CASKSRLGSYEQYF. Complete variable domain (other parts from reference TRBV5-1 and TRBJ2-7): KAGVTQTPRYLIKTRGQQVTLSCSPISGHRSVSWYQQTPGQGLQFLFEYFSETQRNKGNFPGRFSGRQFSNSRSEMNVSTLELGDSALYLCASKSRLGSYEQYFGPGTRLTVT.

This clonotype was seen a few times. DNA of the CDR3: TGCGCCAGCAGCCTGGAACCAGTTCTGGAGCAGTACGTC. Encoded protein: CASSLEPVLEQYV. J is TRBJ2-7 and V is TRBV5-1, with D unclear. V was pared by 4 bases and J by 7 bases, with 15 bases between. Germline V lookup: CDR1 SGHRS, CDR2 YFSETQ. CDR3 length equals 13 residues.

This chain uses TRBV19 with TRBJ1-2; D is perhaps TRBD1 (5 bases). V was trimmed by 7 bases and J by 4 bases, leaving 16 bases between them. This CDR3 is built from 14 residues. Germline CDR1 and CDR2: LNHDA and SQIVND (reference sequence). CDR3 in DNA: TGTGCCAGTAAAAACGTGCGGGACCTCTATGGCTACACCTTC. Amino acids: CASKNVRDLYGYTF.

The sample holds a few counts of this clonotype. This chain joins TRBV20-1 and TRBJ2-2; D may be TRBD2 (6 bases). Germline CDR1 is DFQATT and CDR2 is SNEGSKA (reference sequence). The CDR3 runs to 15 residues. Trimming cost V 6 bases and J 4 bases, with 18 bases left between them. CDR3 region: CSALLAFGGTGELFF. The CDR3 DNA is TGCAGTGCCCTACTAGCTTTTGGGGGCACCGGGGAGCTGTTTTTT.

The CDR3 loop is CSARDFDPKGTYEQYF. DNA for the CDR3: TGCAGTGCTAGAGACTTTGACCCTAAGGGAACCTACGAGCAGTACTTC. This sequence joins TRBV20-1 and TRBJ2-7, with no clear D. Germline V gene sequence: CDR1 DFQATT, CDR2 SNEGSKA (reference sequence). This CDR3 contains 16 residues. The V and J ends lost 0 bases and 2 bases respectively, with 17 bases between them.

This clonotype was counted only a few times. J is TRBJ1-1 and V is TRBV5-6; D is unclear. The CDR3 is 15 amino acids. From germline, CDR1 is SGHDT and CDR2 YYEEEE. V was pared by 0 bases and J by 1 base, with 10 bases between. DNA for the CDR3: TGTGCCAGCAGCTTGGATTGGCGGGAGAACACTGAAGCTTTCTTT. Encoded protein: CASSLDWRENTEAFF.

The chain has TRBV6-6 and TRBJ2-3; D tentatively fits TRBD1 or TRBD2 (5 bases each). The germline V gene encodes CDR1 MNHNY and CDR2 SVGAGI (reference sequence). There are 16 residues in the CDR3. V lost 1 base to trimming and J lost 3 bases, with 14 bases between them. The CDR3 DNA sequence: TGTGCCAGCAGTTACTTATCGGGGCTAGGAACAGATACGCAGTATTTT. Translating gives CASSYLSGLGTDTQYF.

Only one count was recorded for this clonotype. V is TRBV5-5 and J is TRBJ2-7; a possible D gene is TRBD2 (5 bases). In germline, CDR1 is SGHKS, CDR2 YYEKEE (reference sequence). The V gene lost 5 bases and the J gene lost 7 bases, with 25 bases spanning the gap. This CDR3 is built from 16 residues. The chain's CDR3 is CASRPGKGPLWWEQYF. The DNA of the CDR3 is TGTGCCAGCAGACCCGGGAAGGGTCCCTTATGGTGGGAGCAGTACTTC.

This clonotype was detected many times. The chain carries TRBV7-9 and TRBJ2-7; TRBD2 agrees at 7 bases. Germline CDR1 SEHNR, CDR2 FQNEAQ (reference sequence). The CDR3 totals 13 residues. Unmatched junction bases numbered 7, after V lost 7 bases and J lost 4 bases. Here the CDR3 DNA reads TGTGCCAGCACAATGGAGGGAGGGTACGAGCAGTACGTC. Translating it yields CASTMEGGYEQYV.

V gene TRBV12-3 or TRBV12-4 combines with J gene TRBJ1-5; D is unclear. V lost 4 bases, J lost 4 bases, and 14 bases lay in between. The CDR3 length is 15 residues. The CDR3 coding sequence is TGTGCCAGCAGTTCTAGGCCGGGGTATAATCAGCCCCAGCATTTT. This encodes CASSSRPGYNQPQHF.

The V and J genes are TRBV29-1 and TRBJ2-3, with 11 bases lining up with TRBD1. The CDR3 has 14 residues. Germline CDR1 SQVTM, CDR2 ANQGSEA. V lost 5 bases to trimming and J lost 6 bases; unmatched junction nucleotides: 7. DNA for the CDR3: TGCAGCGTTTCGGGACAGGGGGTCCGGGATACGCAGTATTTT. Translated: CSVSGQGVRDTQYF.

This chain links TRBV28 with TRBJ2-7, with 7 bases aligning to TRBD2. The CDR3 contains 15 residues. The germline gives CDR1 MDHEN, CDR2 SYDVKM. Trimming removed 4 bases from V and 6 bases from J; junction bases left unmatched: 12. The CDR3 spells CASSSWRREGSEQYV. In DNA form, the CDR3 reads TGTGCCAGCAGTTCATGGAGGAGGGAGGGAAGCGAGCAGTACGTC.

With regard to this clonotype: This may arise from a read error, as a much more abundant clone is one base away. CDR3 sequence reads: CASSSPTGRNTEASF. The CDR3 DNA sequence: TGTGCCAGCAGCTCACCGACAGGTAGGAACACTGAAGCTTCCTTT. This chain uses TRBV7-9 with TRBJ1-1; D perhaps matches TRBD1 (6 bases). The CDR3 extends over 15 amino acids. Germline CDR1 is SEHNR and CDR2 is FQNEAQ (reference sequence).

The sample holds many counts of this clonotype. The genes are TRBV7-2 and TRBJ1-2; no definite D call. V gave up 1 base and J gave up 4 bases, with 13 bases separating them. Germline V lookup: CDR1 SGHTA, CDR2 FQGNSA. The CDR3 has 15 amino acids. CDR3 coding DNA: TGTGCCAGCAGCTTAGAAGTGGGTTTGGCCTATGGCTACACCTTC. Protein product: CASSLEVGLAYGYTF.

As to this clonotype: One end of the junction fails to match germline, which may point to a read error. This chain uses TRBV4-2 with TRBJ1-1; a weak D match, TRBD1 (6 bases). Per germline, CDR1 LGHNA and CDR2 YNFKEQ. The CDR3 length is 17 residues. Here the CDR3 reads CANSLRRDTPIDAEAFF. The CDR3, as DNA: TGTGCCAACAGCCTCCGCCGGGACACCCCCATAGACGCTGAAGCTTTCTTT.

A remark on this clonotype: A much larger clone is a single base away; this may be a read error. The chain's CDR3 is CASGVEGINEKLFF. CDR3 sequence (DNA): TGTGCCAGCGGCGTCGAAGGGATTAATGAAAAACTGTTTTTT. This sequence joins TRBV12-3 or TRBV12-4 and TRBJ1-4; D is undetermined. V lost 8 bases and J 4 bases, leaving 14 bases between the germline ends. The CDR3 is 14 amino acids.

Notes on this clonotype: An end of the junction differs from the germline gene, which may be a read error. CDR3: CACSLGLAGSNSYNEQFF. The CDR3 DNA reads TGTGCCTGCAGCCTCGGACTAGCGGGGTCAAACTCCTACAATGAGCAGTTCTTC. The chain joins TRBV6-6 to TRBJ2-1; the match to TRBD2 covers 12 bases. This CDR3 is 18 amino acids long. Germline V gene sequence: CDR1 MNHNY, CDR2 SVGAGI (reference sequence).

Within the sample, this clonotype is large. The genes are TRBV12-3 or TRBV12-4 and TRBJ2-5; possibly TRBD2 for D (6 bases). This CDR3 is built from 15 residues. V shed 2 bases and J shed 2 bases, with 12 bases lying between them. The CDR3 DNA is TGTGCCAGCAGTTTAACCTCGGGACTGCAAGAGACCCAGTACTTC. Protein: CASSLTSGLQETQYF.